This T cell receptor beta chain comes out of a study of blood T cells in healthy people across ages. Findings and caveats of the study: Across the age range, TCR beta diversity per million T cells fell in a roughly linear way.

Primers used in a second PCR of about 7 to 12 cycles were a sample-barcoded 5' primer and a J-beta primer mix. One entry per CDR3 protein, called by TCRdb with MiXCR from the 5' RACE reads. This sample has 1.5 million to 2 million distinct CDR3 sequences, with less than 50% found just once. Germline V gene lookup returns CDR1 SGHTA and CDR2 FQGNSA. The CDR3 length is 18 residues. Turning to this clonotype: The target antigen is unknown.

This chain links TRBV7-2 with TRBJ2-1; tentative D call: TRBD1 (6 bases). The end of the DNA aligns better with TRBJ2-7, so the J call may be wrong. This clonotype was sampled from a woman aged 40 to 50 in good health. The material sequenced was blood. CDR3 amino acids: CASSFAPLGASSYNEQYF. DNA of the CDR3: TGTGCCAGCAGCTTCGCCCCGCTGGGGGCTAGCTCCTACAATGAGCAGTACTTC.